These 13 T cell receptor beta chains share one sample of origin, sequenced in a study of T-cell reconstitution after alpha-beta-depleted transplantation in children. Preparation of the TCRbeta library used unique molecular identifiers. TCRdb analysed the PCR reads with MiXCR anew, one entry per CDR3 protein. The sample lists 700,000 to 950,000 distinct CDR3 sequences, around 17% occurring once. Source: PBMCs, mostly from graft donor cells, taken 360 days after TCRalphabeta/CD19-depleted stem cell transplant. The receptors stem from a male patient between 5 and 17 years old who had a stem cell transplant for acute lymphoblastic leukemia, so the T cells may come from the graft donor.

There are many counts of this clonotype. The chain uses TRBV10-3 and TRBJ2-5; 9 bases are shared with TRBD1. The CDR3 extends over 15 amino acids. Per germline, CDR1 ENHRY and CDR2 SYGVKD. After removal of 3 bases from V and 5 bases from J, the junction contained 7 bases not matched to a gene. CDR3 amino acids: CAISDPGTGRETQYF. The CDR3 nucleotides read TGTGCCATCAGTGACCCTGGGACAGGGAGGGAGACCCAGTACTTC.

This chain uses TRBV6-5 with TRBJ2-5; D uncertain. V was trimmed by 4 bases and J by 4 bases, leaving 13 bases between them. Germline V gives CDR1 MNHEY, CDR2 SVGAGI. The CDR3 spans 14 residues. This CDR3 is CASSFSTWGETQYF. CDR3 DNA sequence: TGTGCCAGCAGTTTTTCTACTTGGGGAGAGACCCAGTACTTC.

The chain joins TRBV28 to TRBJ2-7; 9 nucleotides align to TRBD1. CDR3 length: 14 residues. CDR1 and CDR2 (germline): MDHEN, SYDVKM. V trimming: 5 bases; J trimming: 7 bases; junction bases outside the gene matches: 9. As DNA, the CDR3 is TGTGCCAGCAGTCGGGACAGGGAAGTTTGGGAGCAGTACTTC. Translated, it gives CASSRDREVWEQYF.

This clonotype was detected only a few times. The CDR3 nucleotides read TGCGCCAGCAGCTTGGAAGGCCCAGCAGCCTACAATGAGCAGTTCTTC. It encodes CASSLEGPAAYNEQFF. The rearrangement links TRBV5-1 to TRBJ2-1; D not certain. The length of the CDR3 is 16 residues. V was pared by 0 bases and J by 2 bases, with 12 bases between. The germline V gene encodes CDR1 SGHRS and CDR2 YFSETQ.

Only a few counts were recorded for this clonotype. The chain links TRBV6-6 to TRBJ2-1; D not certain. Trimming stripped 6 bases from V and 4 bases from J, with 10 bases between. The V gene's germline CDR1 is MNHNY and CDR2 SVGAGI (reference sequence). CDR3 size: 13 residues. The CDR3 is CASRPHQYNEQFF. In nucleotides, the CDR3 is TGTGCCAGCAGGCCCCATCAGTACAATGAGCAGTTCTTC.

This clonotype was seen only a few times. V is TRBV29-1 and J is TRBJ2-5, with TRBD2 matching over 9 bases. Germline V gene data show CDR1 as SQVTM and CDR2 as ANQGSEA. V dropped 4 bases and J dropped 4; count of bases not matched to a gene: 4. The CDR3 totals 13 residues. CDR3 nucleotides: TGCAGCGTTGGGCTAGCGGGAAGAGAGACCCAGTACTTC. Protein: CSVGLAGRETQYF.

The rearrangement joins TRBV20-1 to TRBJ2-1; 7 nucleotides line up with TRBD2. Trimming at V came to 5 bases and at J to 4 bases, leaving 5 bases not matched to a gene. This CDR3 has 13 amino acids. Per the germline V gene, CDR1 is DFQATT and CDR2 is SNEGSKA (reference sequence). CDR3 residues: CSAPGLSYNEQFF. The CDR3 DNA follows: TGCAGTGCTCCGGGACTATCTTACAATGAGCAGTTCTTC.

There are a few counts of this clonotype. The chain couples TRBV7-6 to TRBJ2-1, with D unclear. Trimming pared 1 base from V and 7 bases from J, leaving 11 bases between. The CDR3 contains 14 residues. Per germline, CDR1 SGHVS and CDR2 FNYEAQ. The CDR3 loop is CASSLDPIGNEQFF. Here the CDR3 DNA reads TGTGCCAGCAGCTTAGATCCGATAGGGAATGAGCAGTTCTTC.

This chain's CDR3 is CASSLEYWGMEYF. CDR3 bases: TGCGCCAGCAGCTTGGAGTATTGGGGGATGGAGTACTTC. The V gene is TRBV5-1, the J gene TRBJ2-5; D possibly matches TRBD1 or TRBD2 (5 bases each). The V gene lost 0 bases and the J gene lost 12 bases, with 15 bases spanning the gap. The CDR3 is 13 amino acids. Per germline, CDR1 SGHRS and CDR2 YFSETQ.

This chain connects TRBV12-3 or TRBV12-4 to TRBJ2-5; the match to TRBD2 covers 7 bases. The junction had 8 bases not matched to a gene; V was cut back by 5 bases and J by 2 bases. The CDR3 spans 15 residues. This chain's CDR3 is CASSTTSARQETQYF. In nucleotides, the CDR3 is TGTGCCAGCAGTACCACTAGCGCCAGACAAGAGACCCAGTACTTC.

This clonotype has only a few counts. V usage is TRBV19 and J usage is TRBJ2-7, with 9 bases that match TRBD1. This CDR3 is 15 amino acids long. V lost 5 bases and J lost 3; bases outside the gene matches: 8. From germline, CDR1 is LNHDA and CDR2 SQIVND (reference sequence). The CDR3, as DNA: TGTGCCAGTAGTTCCCGGGACAGGGCCATCTACGAGCAGTACTTC. It is translated as CASSSRDRAIYEQYF.

DNA for the CDR3: TGTGCCAGCGGGGCCTGGGCAGCGAACACCGGGGAGCTGTTTTTT. Translated: CASGAWAANTGELFF. The J gene is TRBJ2-2, the V gene TRBV5-5; a weak D match, TRBD1 (5 bases). Looked up from germline, CDR1 is SGHKS and CDR2 is YYEKEE (reference sequence). This CDR3 is built from 15 residues. V lost 7 bases to trimming and J lost 0 bases, with 13 bases between them.

This clonotype was counted a few times. The chain carries TRBV5-1 and TRBJ2-4; 14 bases agree with TRBD2. In germline, CDR1 is SGHRS, CDR2 YFSETQ. CDR3 length: 19 amino acids. Trimming removed 3 bases from V and 7 bases from J; junction bases left unmatched: 15. CDR3 in DNA: TGCGCCAGCAGCTCCTACCCAGGACTAGCGGGAGGTCCTCTCAACATTCAGTACTTC. It specifies CASSSYPGLAGGPLNIQYF.